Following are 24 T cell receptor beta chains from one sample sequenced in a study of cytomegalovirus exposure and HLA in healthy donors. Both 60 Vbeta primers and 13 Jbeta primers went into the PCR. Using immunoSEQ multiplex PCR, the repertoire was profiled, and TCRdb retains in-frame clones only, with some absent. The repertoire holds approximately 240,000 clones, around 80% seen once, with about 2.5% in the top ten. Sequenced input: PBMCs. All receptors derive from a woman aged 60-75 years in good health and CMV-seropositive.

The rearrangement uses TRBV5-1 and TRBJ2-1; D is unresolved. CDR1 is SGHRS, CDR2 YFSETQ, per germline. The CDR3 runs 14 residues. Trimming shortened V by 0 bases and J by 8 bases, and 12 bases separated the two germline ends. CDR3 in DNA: TGCGCCAGCAGCTTGGCCCCAGATGCCTATGAGCAGTTCTTC. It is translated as CASSLAPDAYEQFF. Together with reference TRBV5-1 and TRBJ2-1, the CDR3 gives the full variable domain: KAGVTQTPRYLIKTRGQQVTLSCSPISGHRSVSWYQQTPGQGLQFLFEYFSETQRNKGNFPGRFSGRQFSNSRSEMNVSTLELGDSALYLCASSLAPDAYEQFFGPGTRLTVL.

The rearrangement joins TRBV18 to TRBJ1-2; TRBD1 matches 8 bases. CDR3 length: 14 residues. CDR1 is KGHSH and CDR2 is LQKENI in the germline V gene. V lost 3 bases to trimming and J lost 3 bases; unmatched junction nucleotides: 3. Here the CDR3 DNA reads TGTGCCAGCTCACCGGGACAGGATTACTATGGCTACACCTTC. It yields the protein CASSPGQDYYGYTF.

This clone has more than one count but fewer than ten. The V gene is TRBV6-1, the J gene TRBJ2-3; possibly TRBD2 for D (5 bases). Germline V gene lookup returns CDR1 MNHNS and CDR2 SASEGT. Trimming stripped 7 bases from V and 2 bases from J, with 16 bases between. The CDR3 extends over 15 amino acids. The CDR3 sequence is CASKRSEGFTDTQYF. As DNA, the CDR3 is TGTGCCAGCAAGCGTTCCGAGGGCTTCACAGATACGCAGTATTTT.

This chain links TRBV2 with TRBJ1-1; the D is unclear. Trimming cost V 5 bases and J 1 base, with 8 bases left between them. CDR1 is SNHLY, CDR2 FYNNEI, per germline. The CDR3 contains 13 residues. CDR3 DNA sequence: TGTGCCAGCAGTACAGAGACGAACACTGAAGCTTTCTTT. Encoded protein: CASSTETNTEAFF.

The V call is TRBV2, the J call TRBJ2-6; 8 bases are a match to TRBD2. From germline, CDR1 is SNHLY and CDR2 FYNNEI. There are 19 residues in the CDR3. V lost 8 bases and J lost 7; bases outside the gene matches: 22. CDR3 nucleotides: TGTGCCAGCGGGAGAAGACTAGCGACAATGCATCTGGGAGCCAACGTCCTGACTTTC. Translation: CASGRRLATMHLGANVLTF.

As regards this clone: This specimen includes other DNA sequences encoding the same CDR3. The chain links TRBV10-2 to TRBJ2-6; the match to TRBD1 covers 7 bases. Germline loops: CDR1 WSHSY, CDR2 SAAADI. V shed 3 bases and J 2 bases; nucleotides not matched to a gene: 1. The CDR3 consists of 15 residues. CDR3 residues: CASSDTGAGANVLTF. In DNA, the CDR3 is TGCGCCAGCAGTGATACAGGGGCTGGGGCCAACGTCCTGACTTTC.

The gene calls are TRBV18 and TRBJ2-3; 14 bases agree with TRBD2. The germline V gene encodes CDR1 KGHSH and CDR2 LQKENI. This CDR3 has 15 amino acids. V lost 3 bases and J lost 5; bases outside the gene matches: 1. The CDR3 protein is CASSPGLAGGDTQYF. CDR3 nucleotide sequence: TGTGCCAGCTCACCCGGACTAGCGGGGGGAGATACGCAGTATTTT. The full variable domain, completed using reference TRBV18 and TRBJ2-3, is NAGVMQNPRHLVRRRGQEARLRCSPMKGHSHVYWYRQLPEEGLKFMVYLQKENIIDESGMPKERFSAEFPKEGPSILRIQQVVRGDSAAYFCASSPGLAGGDTQYFGPGTRLTVL.

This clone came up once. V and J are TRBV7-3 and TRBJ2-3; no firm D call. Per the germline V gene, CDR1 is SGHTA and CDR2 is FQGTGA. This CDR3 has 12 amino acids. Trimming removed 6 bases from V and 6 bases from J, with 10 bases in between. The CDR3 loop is CASRKNSDTQYF. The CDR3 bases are TGTGCCAGCAGAAAGAACTCCGATACGCAGTATTTT.

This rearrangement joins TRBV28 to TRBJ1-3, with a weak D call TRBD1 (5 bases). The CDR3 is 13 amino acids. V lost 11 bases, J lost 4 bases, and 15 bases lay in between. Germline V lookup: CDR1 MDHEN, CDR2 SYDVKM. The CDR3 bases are TGTGCCTCCCTCGGGGGAGCCGGAAACACCATATATTTT. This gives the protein CASLGGAGNTIYF.

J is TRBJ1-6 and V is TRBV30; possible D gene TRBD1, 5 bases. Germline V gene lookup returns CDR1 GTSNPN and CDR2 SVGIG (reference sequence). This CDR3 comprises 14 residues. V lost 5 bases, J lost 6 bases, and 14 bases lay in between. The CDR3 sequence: CAWSSQGGNSPLHF. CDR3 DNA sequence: TGTGCCTGGTCGTCTCAGGGAGGTAATTCACCCCTCCACTTT. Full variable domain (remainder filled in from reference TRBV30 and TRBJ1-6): SQTIHQWPATLVQPVGSPLSLECTVEGTSNPNLYWYRQAAGRGLQLLFYSVGIGQISSEVPQNLSASRPQDRQFILSSKKLLLSDSGFYLCAWSSQGGNSPLHFGNGTRLTVT.

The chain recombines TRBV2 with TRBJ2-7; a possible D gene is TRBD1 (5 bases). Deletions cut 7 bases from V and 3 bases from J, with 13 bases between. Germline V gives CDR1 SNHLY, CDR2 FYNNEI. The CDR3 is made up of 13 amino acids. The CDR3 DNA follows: TGTGCCAGCACCGTAGACAGTTACTACGAGCAGTACTTC. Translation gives CASTVDSYYEQYF.

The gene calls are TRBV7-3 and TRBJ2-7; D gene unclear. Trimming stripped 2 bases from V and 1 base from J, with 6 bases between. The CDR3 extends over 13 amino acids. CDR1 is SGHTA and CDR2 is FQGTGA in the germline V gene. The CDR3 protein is CASSLYVSYEQYF. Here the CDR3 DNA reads TGTGCCAGCAGCTTATATGTGTCCTACGAGCAGTACTTC.

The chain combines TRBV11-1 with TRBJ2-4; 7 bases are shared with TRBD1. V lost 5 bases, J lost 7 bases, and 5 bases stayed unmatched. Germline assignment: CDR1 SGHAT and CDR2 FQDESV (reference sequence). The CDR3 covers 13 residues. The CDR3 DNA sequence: TGTGCCAGCAGCGAGATCAGGGGGAACATTCAGTACTTC. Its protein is CASSEIRGNIQYF.

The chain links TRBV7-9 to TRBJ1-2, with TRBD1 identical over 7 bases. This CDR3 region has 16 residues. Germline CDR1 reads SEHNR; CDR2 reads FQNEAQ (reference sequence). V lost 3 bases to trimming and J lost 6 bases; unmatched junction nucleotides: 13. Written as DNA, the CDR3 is TGTGCCAGCAGCTTCTTGGGGACAGCCCTCGGAAATGGCTACACCTTC. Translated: CASSFLGTALGNGYTF.

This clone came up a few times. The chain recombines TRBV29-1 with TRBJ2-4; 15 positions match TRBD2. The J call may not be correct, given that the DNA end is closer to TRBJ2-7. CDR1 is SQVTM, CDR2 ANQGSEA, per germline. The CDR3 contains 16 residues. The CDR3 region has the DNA TGCAGCGTTGAAACCCCCGGGACTAGCGGGAGGTACGAGCAGTACTTC. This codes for CSVETPGTSGRYEQYF.

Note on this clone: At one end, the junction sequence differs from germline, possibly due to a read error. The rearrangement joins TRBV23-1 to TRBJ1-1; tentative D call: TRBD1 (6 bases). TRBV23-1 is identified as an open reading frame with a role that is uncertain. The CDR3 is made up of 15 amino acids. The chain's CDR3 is CVSSLREGEGTEAFF. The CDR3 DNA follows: TGCGTCAGCAGTCTCCGGGAGGGGGAAGGGACTGAAGCTTTCTTT.

This CDR3 reads CASSSQGSRHGYTF. For the CDR3, the DNA is TGTGCCAGCAGCTCCCAGGGGAGCAGGCATGGCTACACCTTC. The chain employs TRBV7-9 and TRBJ1-2; a weak D match, TRBD1 (6 bases). Germline assignment: CDR1 SEHNR and CDR2 FQNEAQ (reference sequence). The V and J ends lost 4 bases and 6 bases respectively, with 15 bases between them. This CDR3 is 14 amino acids long. The entire variable domain, with the rest obtained from reference TRBV7-9 and TRBJ1-2, is as follows: DTGVSQNPRHKITKRGQNVTFRCDPISEHNRLYWYRQTLGQGPEFLTYFQNEAQLEKSRLLSDRFSAERPKGSFSTLEIQRTEQGDSAMYLCASSSQGSRHGYTFGSGTRLTVV.

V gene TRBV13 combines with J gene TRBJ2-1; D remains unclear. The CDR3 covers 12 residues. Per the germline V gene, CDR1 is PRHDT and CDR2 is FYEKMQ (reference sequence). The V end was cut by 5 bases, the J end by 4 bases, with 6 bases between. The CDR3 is CASSPGYNEQFF. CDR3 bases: TGTGCCAGCAGCCCCGGGTACAATGAGCAGTTCTTC.

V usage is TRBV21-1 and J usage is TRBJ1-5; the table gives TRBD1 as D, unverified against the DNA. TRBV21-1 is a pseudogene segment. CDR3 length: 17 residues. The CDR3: CASSKEGQGARNQPQHF. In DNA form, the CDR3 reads TGTGCCAGCAGCAAAGAGGGACAGGGGGCAAGAAATCAGCCCCAGCATTTT.

CDR3 coding DNA: TGTGCCAGCAGTTTCTACCCCGGGGAGCTGTTTTTT. Translation: CASSFYPGELFF. The rearrangement links TRBV27 to TRBJ2-2; D is unresolved. The germline V and J ends were trimmed by 3 bases and 6 bases, with 5 bases remaining between them. The germline V gene encodes CDR1 MNHEY and CDR2 SMNVEV (reference sequence). CDR3 length: 12 amino acids.

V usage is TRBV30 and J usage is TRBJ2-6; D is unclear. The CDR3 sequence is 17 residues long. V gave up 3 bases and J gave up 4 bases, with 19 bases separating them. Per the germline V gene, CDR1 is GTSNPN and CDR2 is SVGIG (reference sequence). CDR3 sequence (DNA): TGTGCCTGGAGGCCCCCACGCGGCCGGCCCGGGGCCAACGTCCTGACTTTC. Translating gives CAWRPPRGRPGANVLTF.

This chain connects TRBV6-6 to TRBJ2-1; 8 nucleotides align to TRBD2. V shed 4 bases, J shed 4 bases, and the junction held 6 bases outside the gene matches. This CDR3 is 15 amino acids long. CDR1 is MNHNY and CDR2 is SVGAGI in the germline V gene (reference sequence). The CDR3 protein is CASSSGGGPYNEQFF. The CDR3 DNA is TGTGCCAGCAGTTCGGGCGGGGGGCCTTACAATGAGCAGTTCTTC.

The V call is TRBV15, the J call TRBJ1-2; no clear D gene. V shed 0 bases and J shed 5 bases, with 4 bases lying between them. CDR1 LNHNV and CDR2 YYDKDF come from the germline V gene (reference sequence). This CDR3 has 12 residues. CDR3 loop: CATSRESYGYTF. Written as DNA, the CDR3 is TGTGCCACCAGCAGAGAGTCATATGGCTACACCTTC.

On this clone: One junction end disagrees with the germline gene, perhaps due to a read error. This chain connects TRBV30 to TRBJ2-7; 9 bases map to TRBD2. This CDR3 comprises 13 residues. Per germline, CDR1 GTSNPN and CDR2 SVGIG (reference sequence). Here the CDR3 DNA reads TGTGCCTGGAGTGCAGCTGGGGCTAGCGGGGCTACCTTC. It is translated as CAWSAAGASGATF.